This TCR beta chain is from a study of siplizumab effects on memory and regulatory T cells. General study points: Relative to controls at roughly 30%, mappable alloreactive CD4+ clones exhibited a mean Treg-derived proportion of approximately 70% with siplizumab.

The length of the CDR3 is 15 residues. V shed 3 bases, J shed 0 bases, and the junction held 4 bases outside the gene matches. Looked up from germline, CDR1 is SGHDT and CDR2 is YYEEEE. Details on this clone: Its matching antigen is unknown.

Assaying covered roughly 100,000 TCR templates per sample. Data came from immunoSEQ multiplex PCR; TCRdb stores just in-frame clones and leaves some out. The data contain 70,000 or so clones, about 90% of them singletons. Input material: CD8+ T cells sorted from blood. The clonotype comes from a human donor in good health. V usage is TRBV5-6 and J usage is TRBJ2-3; 7 bases align to TRBD2. CDR3 in DNA: TGTGCCAGCAGCTACGAGCGGGAAAGCACAGATACGCAGTATTTT. Translating gives CASSYERESTDTQYF.